Shown below are 14 T cell receptor beta chains from a single sample sequenced in a study of T cell responses to AZD1222 COVID-19 vaccine. Sequencing used immunoSEQ multiplex PCR; TCRdb keeps in-frame clones, though not all of them. The sample carries more than 35,000 clones, approximately 83% recorded once. The specimen was peripheral blood, collected on day 0 of AZD1222 vaccination. These receptors were collected from an adult in good health.

This rearrangement joins TRBV6-6 to TRBJ1-5; no clear D gene. The CDR3 extends over 15 amino acids. Germline values: CDR1 MNHNY, CDR2 SVGAGI (reference sequence). Trimming took 6 bases from V and 7 from J, leaving 19 bases between them. CDR3 sequence reads: CASSPVWQARQPQHF. The CDR3 coding sequence is TGTGCCAGCAGCCCAGTCTGGCAGGCACGGCAGCCCCAGCATTTT.

The chain recombines TRBV28 with TRBJ2-6, with TRBD1 matching over 11 bases. The ends lost 6 bases at V and 0 bases at J; junction bases unmatched: 13. The CDR3 consists of 20 residues. Germline V gene sequence: CDR1 MDHEN, CDR2 SYDVKM. CDR3 loop: CASRRDRGSGSRSGANVLTF. In DNA form, the CDR3 reads TGTGCCAGCAGACGGGACAGGGGGAGCGGGAGCCGCTCTGGGGCCAACGTCCTGACTTTC.

The chain links TRBV9 to TRBJ2-7; D may match TRBD1 or TRBD2 (5 bases each). CDR3 size: 15 residues. Trimming stripped 0 bases from V and 2 bases from J, with 12 bases between. Germline-derived CDR1 and CDR2 are SGDLS and YYNGEE. The CDR3: CASSVGGEVPYEQYF. The CDR3 nucleotides are TGTGCCAGCAGCGTAGGAGGGGAAGTACCCTACGAGCAGTACTTC.

The rearrangement joins TRBV19 to TRBJ1-3; D is undetermined. This CDR3 comprises 15 residues. Looked up from germline, CDR1 is LNHDA and CDR2 is SQIVND (reference sequence). V was pared by 8 bases and J by 0 bases, with 14 bases between. CDR3 bases: TGTGCCAGTTCCGCCGGGCTAACCTCTGGAAACACCATATATTTT. Its protein product is CASSAGLTSGNTIYF.

Here the CDR3 DNA reads TGTGCCGGCACGGGGGACACAAGCTCCTACGAGCAGTACTTC. It encodes CAGTGDTSSYEQYF. The chain combines TRBV2 with TRBJ2-7; TRBD1 or TRBD2 may be the D gene (6 bases each). CDR3 size: 14 residues. With 11 bases removed from V and 0 bases from J, the gap between germline ends came to 17 bases. Germline lookup yields CDR1 SNHLY and CDR2 FYNNEI.

The genes are TRBV7-9 and TRBJ2-7; 7 nucleotides agree with TRBD2. Unmatched junction bases numbered 7, after V lost 4 bases and J lost 4 bases. This CDR3 has 14 amino acids. Per the germline V gene, CDR1 is SEHNR and CDR2 is FQNEAQ (reference sequence). CDR3 sequence reads: CASSYEGLFYEQYF. The DNA for the CDR3 is TGTGCCAGCAGCTACGAGGGACTATTTTACGAGCAGTACTTC. The whole variable domain, filled in from reference TRBV7-9 and TRBJ2-7, reads DTGVSQNPRHKITKRGQNVTFRCDPISEHNRLYWYRQTLGQGPEFLTYFQNEAQLEKSRLLSDRFSAERPKGSFSTLEIQRTEQGDSAMYLCASSYEGLFYEQYFGPGTRLTVT.

This sequence joins TRBV5-1 and TRBJ2-7, with a weak D call TRBD1 (5 bases). This CDR3 region has 14 residues. Germline V gene sequence: CDR1 SGHRS, CDR2 YFSETQ. V was clipped by 1 base and J by 6 bases, with 14 bases between them. The CDR3 loop reads CASSLSAGKGEQYF. Written as DNA, the CDR3 is TGCGCCAGCAGCTTGAGCGCAGGGAAGGGCGAGCAGTACTTC.

The rearrangement uses TRBV5-1 and TRBJ2-5; TRBD2 matches 9 bases. Germline CDR1 SGHRS, CDR2 YFSETQ. J lost 4 bases, V lost 4 bases, and 8 bases had no gene match. The CDR3 is made up of 15 amino acids. CDR3 sequence: CASSPGGGRGETQYF. In nucleotides, the CDR3 is TGCGCCAGCAGCCCCGGGGGCGGGAGGGGAGAGACCCAGTACTTC.

J is TRBJ2-5 and V is TRBV14; no definite D call. With 3 bases removed from V and 5 bases from J, the gap between germline ends came to 4 bases. CDR1 and CDR2 (germline): SGHDN, FVKESK. The CDR3 runs to 11 residues. CDR3 region: CASSQFETQYF. The CDR3 DNA is TGTGCCAGCAGCCAGTTTGAGACCCAGTACTTC.

The rearrangement joins TRBV19 to TRBJ1-5; 8 bases align to TRBD1. Per germline, CDR1 LNHDA and CDR2 SQIVND (reference sequence). This CDR3 has 15 residues. The J segment lost 4 bases and the V segment lost 3 bases, leaving 5 bases of the junction unmatched. The CDR3 loop is CASSISRTGNQPQHF. CDR3 nucleotides: TGTGCCAGTAGTATTTCCCGGACAGGGAATCAGCCCCAGCATTTT.

V usage is TRBV11-2 and J usage is TRBJ2-7; possibly TRBD2 for D (5 bases). CDR3 length equals 14 residues. In germline, CDR1 is SGHAT, CDR2 FQNNGV. Deletions cut 0 bases from V and 4 bases from J, with 10 bases between. The CDR3 DNA is TGTGCCAGCAGCTTAGATCGGGATCTATACGAGCAGTACTTC. Encoded protein: CASSLDRDLYEQYF.

In DNA form, the CDR3 reads TGTGCCTGGAGTTTGCAACCCGACTCCTACAATGAGCAGTTCTTC. Residues: CAWSLQPDSYNEQFF. The chain has TRBV30 and TRBJ2-1; unclear D gene. Germline V gene lookup returns CDR1 GTSNPN and CDR2 SVGIG (reference sequence). CDR3 size: 15 residues. Deletions cut 2 bases from V and 0 bases from J, with 11 bases between.

The V and J genes are TRBV28 and TRBJ1-2; D is unclear. This CDR3 is built from 12 residues. With 5 bases removed from V and 4 bases from J, the gap between germline ends came to 8 bases. Per germline, CDR1 MDHEN and CDR2 SYDVKM. The CDR3 DNA is TGTGCCAGCAGTGCTTGGACCTATGGCTACACCTTC. Protein sequence: CASSAWTYGYTF.

This clone was seen only a few times. The chain employs TRBV2 and TRBJ2-7; 8 positions agree with TRBD1. V lost 7 bases, J lost 7 bases, and 12 bases stayed unmatched. The CDR3 covers 14 residues. Germline values: CDR1 SNHLY, CDR2 FYNNEI. DNA for the CDR3: TGTGCCAGCACCCCCTCGGCAGGGGGCGGGGAGCAGTACTTC. This gives the protein CASTPSAGGGEQYF.